This T cell receptor (beta chain) came from a study of CD8 T cells in ankylosing spondylitis. The study, taken as a whole, reports: The study identified a TCR beta motif of several highly homologous variants that appeared characteristic of ankylosing spondylitis blood.

This clonotype was seen only a few times. Antigen unknown. Library preparation for TCR beta used quantitative 5'-RACE with molecular barcodes. TCRdb used MiXCR to reprocess the 5' RACE reads, holding one entry per CDR3 protein. The table has 250,000 to 400,000 distinct CDR3 sequences, roughly 10% seen once. V lost 1 base to trimming and J lost 0 bases; unmatched junction nucleotides: 6. The CDR3 runs to 16 residues. Per the germline V gene, CDR1 is DFQATT and CDR2 is SNEGSKA (reference sequence). The V gene is TRBV20-1, the J gene TRBJ2-1, with 7 bases fitting TRBD2. The sequenced sample was blood, either unsorted or a sorted T cell fraction (not recorded which). The source is a female donor with ankylosing spondylitis or in good health (not recorded which). CDR3 residues: CSARGGGRGSYNEQFF. The CDR3 DNA reads as TGCAGTGCTAGAGGCGGGGGTAGGGGCTCCTACAATGAGCAGTTCTTC.